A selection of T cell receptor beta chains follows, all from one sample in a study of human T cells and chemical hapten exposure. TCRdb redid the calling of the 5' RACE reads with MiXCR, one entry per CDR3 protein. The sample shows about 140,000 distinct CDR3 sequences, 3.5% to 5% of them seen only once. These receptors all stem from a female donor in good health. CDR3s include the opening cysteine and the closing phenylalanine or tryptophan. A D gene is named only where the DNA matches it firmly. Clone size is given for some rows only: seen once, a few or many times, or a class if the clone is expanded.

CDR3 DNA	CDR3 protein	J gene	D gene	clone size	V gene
TGTGCCAGCAGTTACTCGACAGGGATCACCTACGAGCAGTACTTC	CASSYSTGITYEQYF	TRBJ2-7	TRBD1	many	TRBV6-5
TGCAGTGCCCCGGGTCCGGATCGCATGGGGGAGCAGTACTTC	CSAPGPDRMGEQYF	TRBJ2-7	-	many	TRBV20-1
TGCGCCAGCAGCTTGGGCCGCACAGGGGGCAATTCGGTTGAAAAACTGTTTTTT	CASSLGRTGGNSVEKLFF	TRBJ1-4	TRBD1	few	TRBV5-1
TGTGCCAGCAGCCGGACAGGGAGTTCGGGCGGGGAGCTGTTTTTT	CASSRTGSSGGELFF	TRBJ2-2	TRBD1	many	TRBV2
TGTGCCAGCAGCGCCGGACAGGTCTCCTACGAGCAGTACTTC	CASSAGQVSYEQYF	TRBJ2-7	TRBD1	many	TRBV9
TGCAGTGCTAGAGATCAAAGCGGGGGGGCTAATGAGCAGTTCTTC	CSARDQSGGANEQFF	TRBJ2-1	TRBD2	many	TRBV20-1
TGTGCCAGCAGCCAAGGGACTAGCGGGGGCCTTAGCACAGATACGCAGTATTTT	CASSQGTSGGLSTDTQYF	TRBJ2-3	TRBD2	-	TRBV3-1
TGTGCCTGGAGTCGTTCGAGGGCTAATGAAAAACTGTTTTTT	CAWSRSRANEKLFF	TRBJ1-4	-	many	TRBV30
TGTGCCAGCAGTTTAGCGGGGGGGCGTTACAATGAGCAGTTCTTC	CASSLAGGRYNEQFF	TRBJ2-1	TRBD2	many	TRBV6-2/TRBV6-3
TGTGCCAGCAGCCACAGACTAGCGGGGGGGACAGATACGCAGTATTTT	CASSHRLAGGTDTQYF	TRBJ2-3	TRBD2	many	TRBV3-1
TGTGCCAGCAGCCAGGGACAGCCGAACTATGGCTACACCTTC	CASSQGQPNYGYTF	TRBJ1-2	TRBD1	-	TRBV7-3
TGTGCCAGCAGCCTGACCGAACAAGAGACCCAGTACTTC	CASSLTEQETQYF	TRBJ2-5	-	few	TRBV5-4
TGTGCCATCAGTGATACATCAGGGAGTCGGTCAGATACGCAGTATTTT	CAISDTSGSRSDTQYF	TRBJ2-3	-	many	TRBV10-3
TGTGCCAGCAGTTACCTTCCTGGGGGCCCGGGAGCTTTCTTT	CASSYLPGGPGAFF	TRBJ1-1	-	many	TRBV6-2/TRBV6-3
TGTGCCAGCAGACGCGGGGCGGGGTCCTACGAGCAGTACTTC	CASRRGAGSYEQYF	TRBJ2-7	-	-	TRBV6-5
TGTGCCAGCAGGCCGATACAGGGGAAGGGTGGCTACACCTTC	CASRPIQGKGGYTF	TRBJ1-2	TRBD1	many	TRBV7-9
TGTGCCAGCAGCCAGGACGGACCCCTCCACTTT	CASSQDGPLHF	TRBJ1-6	-	many	TRBV4-2
TGTGCCAGCAGCGTAACCCTAACCCACAATGAGCAGTTCTTC	CASSVTLTHNEQFF	TRBJ2-1	-	many	TRBV7-9
TGTGCCAGCAGCCTCTCTGGGGGTGGCGGGGAGCTGTTTTTT	CASSLSGGGGELFF	TRBJ2-2	-	once	TRBV2
TGTGCCAGCAGCTTTTCTACACTCCGGGACAGGCCCACTGAAGCTTTCTTT	CASSFSTLRDRPTEAFF	TRBJ1-1	TRBD1	many	TRBV7-2
TGTGCCAGCGGGCAGATTAATTCACCCCTCCACTTT	CASGQINSPLHF	TRBJ1-6	-	many	TRBV27
TGTGCCAGCAGTGAAGCAGGTAGCGGGGGGAAATACTACAATGAGCAGTTCTTC	CASSEAGSGGKYYNEQFF	TRBJ2-1	TRBD2	few	TRBV6-1
TGCAACGCACCGAAGGACAGGCGCACAGATACGCAGTATTTT	CNAPKDRRTDTQYF	TRBJ2-3	TRBD1	-	TRBV29-1
TGTGCCAGCAGTGAAATACTGGGGACAGGGGATGATGAGCAGTTCTTC	CASSEILGTGDDEQFF	TRBJ2-1	TRBD1	many	TRBV2
TGTGCCAGCAGTATGGGGAACACTGAAGCTTTCTTT	CASSMGNTEAFF	TRBJ1-1	-	many	TRBV6-6
TGTGCCAGCAGTCTCGTAACCTACGAGCAGTACTTC	CASSLVTYEQYF	TRBJ2-7	-	many	TRBV12-3/TRBV12-4
TGTGCCAGCAGTTATATTAGCGACAATGAGCAGTTCTTC	CASSYISDNEQFF	TRBJ2-1	-	many	TRBV6-2/TRBV6-3
TGTGCCAGCAGTATACCGCTACAGGGGTGGAAGAATGAGCAGTTCTTC	CASSIPLQGWKNEQFF	TRBJ2-1	TRBD1	many	TRBV6-1
TGTGCCAGCAGCCAAATTCGGATCGGAACTGAAGCTTTCTTT	CASSQIRIGTEAFF	TRBJ1-1	-	many	TRBV14
TGCGCCAGCAGGGGGGTCCCCAACAGGGGGGCGAACACCGGGGAGCTGTTTTTT	CASRGVPNRGANTGELFF	TRBJ2-2	TRBD1	many	TRBV4-3
TGTGCCAGTAGTAAAGAGATCCTCGGGACAGGGTTTTACGAGCAGTACTTC	CASSKEILGTGFYEQYF	TRBJ2-7	TRBD1	many	TRBV19
TGTGCCAGCAGCTTCCCGGGACAGGGGACCTACGAGCAGTACTTC	CASSFPGQGTYEQYF	TRBJ2-7	TRBD1	many	TRBV7-2
TGCGCCAGCAGCTTGAGCCCCTTCCGATTCCAGGGGGCCTCGACCTACGAGCAGTACTTC	CASSLSPFRFQGASTYEQYF	TRBJ2-7	TRBD1	many	TRBV5-1
TGTGCCAGCAGCGTCGGACCTAGCGGGGGCTCCTACAATGAGCAGTTCTTC	CASSVGPSGGSYNEQFF	TRBJ2-1	TRBD2	-	TRBV9
TGCGCCAGCAGCCAACCGGACAGGGGCGAGAACTATGGCTACACCTTC	CASSQPDRGENYGYTF	TRBJ1-2	TRBD1	many	TRBV4-1
TGTGCCAGCAGTGAAAACCAGGTGGGGAGCGGTGGCTACACCTTC	CASSENQVGSGGYTF	TRBJ1-2	-	many	TRBV2
TGTGCCAGCAGCTTAGTCCAGCCCGGGGATACGCAGTATTTT	CASSLVQPGDTQYF	TRBJ2-3	-	-	TRBV7-9
TGTGCCATCAGAGGACTAGCGGGGGGGCCGGGAACCGGGGAGCTGTTTTTT	CAIRGLAGGPGTGELFF	TRBJ2-2	TRBD2	many	TRBV10-3
TGTGCCAGCAGTTCAAGGGGGAACAACGAGCAGTACTTC	CASSSRGNNEQYF	TRBJ2-7	-	many	TRBV6-2/TRBV6-3
TGTGCCAGTAGTATTCTCACAGGCTATCAGCCCCAGCATTTT	CASSILTGYQPQHF	TRBJ1-5	-	many	TRBV19
TGTGCCAGCAGTTATCGGGGTAGCAATCAGCCCCAGCATTTT	CASSYRGSNQPQHF	TRBJ1-5	-	many	TRBV6-5
TGCGCTAGCAGAAGCACCTTGAACACCGGGGAGCTGTTTTTT	CASRSTLNTGELFF	TRBJ2-2	-	many	TRBV5-1
TGTGCCAGCAGCCAAGATCTAGGGAGCACAGATACGCAGTATTTT	CASSQDLGSTDTQYF	TRBJ2-3	-	many	TRBV14
TGCAGCGTTGACAGGGCTAACTATGGCTACACCTTC	CSVDRANYGYTF	TRBJ1-2	-	many	TRBV29-1